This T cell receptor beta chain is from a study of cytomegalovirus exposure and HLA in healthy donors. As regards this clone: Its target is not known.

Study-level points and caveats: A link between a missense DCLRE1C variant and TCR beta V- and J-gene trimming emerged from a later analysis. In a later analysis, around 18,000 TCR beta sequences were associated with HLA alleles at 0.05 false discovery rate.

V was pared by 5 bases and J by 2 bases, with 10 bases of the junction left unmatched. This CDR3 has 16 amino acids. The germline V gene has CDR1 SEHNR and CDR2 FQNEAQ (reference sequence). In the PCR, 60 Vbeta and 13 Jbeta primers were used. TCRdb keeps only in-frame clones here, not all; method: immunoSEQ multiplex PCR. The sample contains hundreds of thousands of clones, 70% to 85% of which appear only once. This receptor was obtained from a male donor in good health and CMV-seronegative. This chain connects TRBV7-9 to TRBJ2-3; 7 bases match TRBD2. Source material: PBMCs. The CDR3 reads CASSQISSGPTDTQYF. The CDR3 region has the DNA TGTGCCAGCAGCCAGATCTCTAGCGGCCCCACAGATACGCAGTATTTT.